This T cell receptor (beta chain) was captured in a study of T cell repertoires in cytomegalovirus infection (dated by TCRdb to the late 2010s). General notes on the study: Alongside well-studied HLA-B-restricted epitopes, the peptide stimulations were aimed at recently identified HLA-C-restricted CMV epitopes, whose presentation resists viral immunomodulation. Donor HLA type was relevant to the analysis, as public TCR beta signatures indicated carriage of CMV infection together with the matching HLA type.

The treatment or condition label here, explained by the study, means: in vitro stimulation with specific CMV peptide epitopes to enrich CMV-specific T cells. The research as a whole found: The ex vivo response was dominated by HLA-C-restricted CMV-specific TCR beta clonotypes, which also provided the single most frequent clonotype in two of eight donors. Cumulative frequency of public TCR beta family members discriminated carriers of CMV infection plus the relevant HLA type in this cohort and an independent approximately 340-donor cohort.

Of note for this clonotype: This receptor's antigen is unknown. One base away there is no much larger clone; base qualities are not given.

The reads were generated on an Illumina HiSeq 1500. Starting from the raw public reads, TCRdb applied fastp trimming at Q25, assembled clones with MiXCR and retained in-frame beta chains. Here each entry gathers all rows of one CDR3 protein and keeps the most common genes and DNA. Recorded for this sample are around 800,000 distinct CDR3 sequences; approximately 30% of them occurred a single time. The ten biggest clones cover 12% of the sample. From the cysteine through the phenylalanine, the CDR3 covers 14 amino acids. The only DNA kept is the CDR3, 42 bases in frame from the first base. Looking up the germline V gene yields CDR1 MNHNS and CDR2 SASEGT. The V end loses 3 bases and the J end loses 5 bases, and a stretch of 13 bases separates them.

The V gene is TRBV6-1 and the J gene is TRBJ2-5, with no confident D gene call. Sequencing was performed on cultured CD8+ T cells from PBMCs, taken from culture after CMV antigen stimulation. The clonotype comes from a human donor in good health (CMV status not recorded). Some clones in this sample may be carry-over from other donors' samples. The CDR3 here reads CASSDRTKRETQYF. The sequence in DNA is TGTGCCAGCAGTGATCGGACGAAAAGGGAGACCCAGTACTTC.